A single sample gave rise to the 5 T cell receptor beta chains below, sequenced in a study of T cell repertoires in cytomegalovirus infection (dated by TCRdb to between 2018 and 2020). These reads were obtained on an Illumina HiSeq 1500. TCRdb took the public reads, trimmed them with fastp at Q25, ran MiXCR for clone calling and kept in-frame beta chains. CDR3 protein duplicates are merged, each entry listing the most common genes and DNA. For this sample the table gives some 940,000 distinct CDR3 sequences, of which 30% to 40% were detected only once. The top ten clones comprise 11% to 15% of the sample. Antigen specificity for these receptors is unknown. This specimen's treatment or condition label, per the study, means: in vitro stimulation with specific CMV peptide epitopes to enrich CMV-specific T cells. This specimen was cultured CD8+ T cells from PBMCs, taken from culture after CMV antigen stimulation. These receptors all stem from a human donor in good health (CMV status not recorded). Some clones in this sample may be carry-over from other donors' samples.

This clonotype was detected only a few times. The chain uses TRBV7-9 and TRBJ2-7; 7 bases line up with TRBD2. The trim removed 4 bases at V and 3 bases at J, leaving 12 bases unmatched. The germline gives CDR1 SEHNR, CDR2 FQNEAQ (reference sequence). The CDR3 sequence is 16 residues long. The CDR3 nucleotides are TGTGCCAGCAGCTCTGACTGGGGGGGGACCAACTACGAGCAGTACGTC. As protein: CASSSDWGGTNYEQYV.

The genes are TRBV6-6 and TRBJ1-1; D gene uncertain. CDR3 length: 10 residues. CDR1 is MNHNY and CDR2 is SVGAGI in the germline V gene (reference sequence). V was shortened by 8 bases and J by 6 bases, with 7 bases between the two germline ends. The CDR3 sequence is CASGSSEAFF. CDR3 DNA: TGTGCCAGCGGGTCATCTGAAGCTTTCTTT.

About this clonotype itself: One end of the junction does not line up with germline, which may come from a read error. V gene TRBV10-3 combines with J gene TRBJ2-7; 12 positions match TRBD1. This CDR3 is 16 amino acids long. The germline V gene has CDR1 ENHRY and CDR2 SYGVKD. The CDR3 sequence: CVISDSGTGGKYEQYF. The CDR3 nucleotides are TGTGTCATCAGTGACTCCGGGACAGGGGGCAAATACGAGCAGTACTTC.

This clonotype was detected many times. J is TRBJ1-2 and V is TRBV7-2; D unclear. The V and J ends lost 6 bases and 8 bases respectively, with 19 bases between them. This CDR3 is 14 amino acids long. Looked up from germline, CDR1 is SGHTA and CDR2 is FQGNSA. The chain's CDR3 is CASSSRGGREGYTF. Here the CDR3 DNA reads TGTGCCAGCAGTTCCAGAGGAGGGAGAGAAGGCTACACCTTC.

This clonotype is a singleton in its sample. The V and J genes are TRBV20-1 and TRBJ2-1, with TRBD2 matching over 12 bases. The germline gives CDR1 DFQATT, CDR2 SNEGSKA (reference sequence). There are 17 residues in the CDR3. V was pared by 0 bases and J by 8 bases, with 11 bases of the junction left unmatched. CDR3 sequence (DNA): TGCAGTGCTAGAGATTCTAGCGGGGGGGCCGAACTACATGAGCAGTTCTTC. Protein: CSARDSSGGAELHEQFF.